This T cell receptor (beta chain) was sequenced for a study of blood T cell repertoires in COVID-19. On the study more broadly: COVID-19 samples from acute and convalescent phases originated in the United States, Italy and Spain. Sources were T cells, B-cell-depleted T cells, or PBMCs; the material itself was cDNA or gDNA.

Measured with immunoSEQ multiplex PCR; TCRdb has only the in-frame clones, and not every one. The data hold almost 250,000 clones, with around 86% observed a single time. The Seattle patients joined while their infection was active and were tracked longitudinally afterward. The sample consisted of peripheral blood. The sequence derives from an elderly woman with COVID-19, enrolled during active disease.

CDR3 protein: CASSLAGGAIKNIQYF. The CDR3, as DNA: TGTGCCAGCAGCTTGGCCGGCGGGGCTATCAAAAACATTCAGTACTTC. The chain is built from TRBV5-4 and TRBJ2-4; perhaps TRBD2 as D (6 bases). V lost 0 bases, J lost 3 bases, and 13 bases lay in between. This CDR3 has 16 residues. Per the germline V gene, CDR1 is SGHNT and CDR2 is YYREEE (reference sequence).